The clone carrying this T cell receptor beta chain was found many times. TCRdb itself ran the RACE reads through MiXCR, one entry per CDR3 protein. The sample records roughly 94,000 distinct CDR3 sequences, about 9% being singletons. These data originate in a study of human T cells and chemical hapten exposure. The time point was: patch test 2, 6 weeks after DPC sensitization. Treatment here: therapeutic diphenylcyclopropenone sensitization with weekly scalp DPC. Sequenced here: whole blood, sampled in connection with sensitization to the hapten diphenylcyclopropenone (DPC). This TCR was sampled from a woman aged 35 to 49 with alopecia areata. Some clones in this sample may be carry-over from other donors' samples.

CDR3 region: CSGGSGGQTQYF. The CDR3, as DNA: TGCAGCGGGGGCTCGGGGGGACAGACCCAGTACTTC. The V and J genes are TRBV29-1 and TRBJ2-5; the match to TRBD2 covers 7 bases. J was trimmed by 6 bases and V by 7 bases; bases with no gene match: 8. The CDR3 extends over 12 amino acids. Germline V gene data show CDR1 as SQVTM and CDR2 as ANQGSEA. Based on the CDR3 plus reference TRBV29-1 and TRBJ2-5, the full variable domain is SAVISQKPSRDICQRGTSLTIQCQVDSQVTMMFWYRQQPGQSLTLIATANQGSEATYESGFVIDKFPISRPNLTFSTLTVSNMSPEDSSIYLCSGGSGGQTQYFGPGTRLLVL.